A selection of T cell receptor beta chains follows, all from one sample in a study of blood T cell repertoires in COVID-19. The repertoire was sequenced with immunoSEQ multiplex PCR; TCRdb's copy has only in-frame clones and lacks some. The repertoire consists of around 87,000 clones, with 90% occurring once and the leading ten covering around 1.5%. The sequencing input was peripheral blood. Receptor source: a human donor with active COVID-19. The donor label of this sample is uncertain. The CDR3 runs from the conserved cysteine through the conserved F or W. A D gene is named only where the DNA matches it firmly. Some rows have no size entry. The others give once, few or many, or a class for an expanded clone.

>15|NA|TRBD1|TRBJ1-4|TRBV10-2
TGCGCCAGCAGTTTCCCCGGGACAGGGGGTCCTAAACTGTTTTTT
CASSFPGTGGPKLFF
>13|NA|NA|TRBJ2-5|TRBV28
TGTGCCAGCAGTTTCAGGGGTGGAGAGACCCAGTACTTC
CASSFRGGETQYF
>14|NA|NA|TRBJ2-7|TRBV3-1/TRBV3-2
TGTGCCAGCAGTTTCGGGGATGCATTGGGCGAGCAGTACTTC
CASSFGDALGEQYF
>13|NA|NA|TRBJ2-7|TRBV27
TGTGCCAGCAAAAGACAGGGACTCTACGAGCAGTACTTC
CASKRQGLYEQYF
>14|NA|NA|TRBJ1-5|TRBV3-1/TRBV3-2
TGTGCCAGCAGCCAAATACTGGAGGGGCAGCCCCAGCATTTT
CASSQILEGQPQHF
>17|NA|NA|TRBJ2-6|TRBV4-3
TGCGCCAGCAGCCAACAGACAACGAGCTCTGGGGCCAACGTCCTGACTTTC
CASSQQTTSSGANVLTF
>17|NA|NA|TRBJ1-1|TRBV6-2/TRBV6-3
TGTGCCAGCAGTTACACGCAAATCAGGGGAGAGGGAACTGAAGCTTTCTTT
CASSYTQIRGEGTEAFF
>11|NA|NA|TRBJ2-7|TRBV6-2/TRBV6-3
TGTGCCAGCAGTCATTCCCACGAGCAGTACTTC
CASSHSHEQYF
>16|NA|NA|TRBJ2-2|TRBV4-3
TGCGCCAGCAGCCAGGCTCCGGGACATCAGACCGGGGAGCTGTTTTTT
CASSQAPGHQTGELFF
>14|NA|NA|TRBJ2-2|TRBV28
TGTGCCAGCATCCGACTGGGGAACACCGGGGAGCTGTTTTTT
CASIRLGNTGELFF
>17|NA|NA|TRBJ2-4|TRBV12-1
TGTGCCAGCAGCCCCCGGCTGTGGGGAGTGGGCAAAAACATTCAGTACTTC
CASSPRLWGVGKNIQYF
>15|NA|TRBD2|TRBJ2-2|TRBV6-5
TGTGCCAGCAGCTGGACTAGCGGTAACACCGGGGAGCTGTTTTTT
CASSWTSGNTGELFF
>13|NA|NA|TRBJ2-7|TRBV2
TGTGCCAGCAGTGAACAGGGGATATACGAGCAGTACTTC
CASSEQGIYEQYF
>18|NA|TRBD2|TRBJ2-5|TRBV9
TGTGCCAGCAGCGTAGACTGGGGGACTAGCGGGGGCCGGGAGACCCAGTACTTC
CASSVDWGTSGGRETQYF
>16|NA|TRBD1|TRBJ1-2|TRBV6-6
TGTGCCAGCAGTTACTCCCGACAGGGGATATACTATGGCTACACCTTC
CASSYSRQGIYYGYTF
>13|NA|NA|TRBJ2-2|TRBV18
TGTGCCAGTAACAAGCGAAACACCGGGGAGCTGTTTTTT
CASNKRNTGELFF
>12|NA|NA|TRBJ2-5|TRBV7-9
TGTGCCAGCAGCTTAGGCGCCGAGACCCAGTACTTC
CASSLGAETQYF
>13|NA|NA|TRBJ1-2|TRBV5-6
TGTGCCAGCAGCTTGCACGGTGACTATGGCTACACCTTC
CASSLHGDYGYTF
>14|NA|NA|TRBJ1-1|TRBV10-2
TGCGCCAGCAGTGTCACAGGGAGGGACACTGAAGCTTTCTTT
CASSVTGRDTEAFF
>16|NA|TRBD1|TRBJ2-1|TRBV5-1
TGCGCCAGAGATACTGGGCCGGGACAGAAGAACAATGAGCAGTTCTTC
CARDTGPGQKNNEQFF
>15|NA|TRBD1|TRBJ2-7|TRBV27
TGTGCCAGCAGTCTGGTCGGACAGGGGTCCTACGAGCAGTACTTC
CASSLVGQGSYEQYF
>12|NA|NA|TRBJ1-6|TRBV7-2
TGTGCCAGCAGCTCCGACTATTCACCCCTCCACTTT
CASSSDYSPLHF
>14|NA|TRBD2|TRBJ2-3|TRBV7-9
TGTGCCAGCAGCCGCGGGGGGCAATCGGATACGCAGTATTTT
CASSRGGQSDTQYF
>14|NA|NA|TRBJ2-5|TRBV20-1
TGCAGTGCTAGTTTCGGGGTAGGTCGAGAGACCCAGTACTTC
CSASFGVGRETQYF
>14|NA|NA|TRBJ2-1|TRBV7-2
TGTGCCAGCAGCTTAGTAGTAGCGTGGAATGAGCAGTTCTTC
CASSLVVAWNEQFF
>17|NA|TRBD2|TRBJ2-2|TRBV27
TGTGCCAGCAGGCCACTAGCGGGGTTATTGAACACCGGGGAGCTGTTTTTT
CASRPLAGLLNTGELFF
>16|few|TRBD1|TRBJ1-4|TRBV14
TGTGCCAGCAGCCCCTACTCCGGGACAGCCAGCTCCAAACTGTTTTTT
CASSPYSGTASSKLFF
>14|NA|TRBD1|TRBJ2-7|TRBV7-2
TGTGCCAGCAGCGAAGACAGGGGATTCTACGAGCAGTACTTC
CASSEDRGFYEQYF
>16|NA|NA|TRBJ2-1|TRBV4-2
TGTGCCAGCAGCGCAAGAGGCGGGGGCGTCTACAATGAGCAGTTCTTC
CASSARGGGVYNEQFF
>18|NA|TRBD1|TRBJ1-3|TRBV4-3
TGCGCCAGCAGCCAAGATCTTTGGTTTGGCCAGGGGGATAACACCATATATTTT
CASSQDLWFGQGDNTIYF
>13|NA|TRBD1|TRBJ1-2|TRBV29-1
TGCAGCGCCGGACAGGGGTCTAACTATGGCTACACCTTC
CSAGQGSNYGYTF
>15|NA|TRBD1|TRBJ2-1|TRBV6-5
TGTGCCAGCAGTCGTGAAGGGACAGGGGTAAATGAGCAGTTCTTC
CASSREGTGVNEQFF
>14|NA|NA|TRBJ2-1|TRBV30
TGTGCCTGGACTACCCTCTACGGGGGCAATGAGCAGTTCTTC
CAWTTLYGGNEQFF
>14|NA|NA|TRBJ1-2|TRBV4-2
TGTGCCAGCAGCCGACAGACAGCCATCTATGGCTACACCTTC
CASSRQTAIYGYTF
>16|NA|NA|TRBJ2-1|TRBV18
TGTGCCAGCTCACCAAGGCTCCCTAGCTCCTACAATGAGCAGTTCTTC
CASSPRLPSSYNEQFF
>18|NA|NA|TRBJ1-1|TRBV4-1
TGCGCCAGCAGCCAAGGAGATCCAGGGGCCATTATGAACACTGAAGCTTTCTTT
CASSQGDPGAIMNTEAFF
>15|NA|NA|TRBJ1-3|TRBV5-1
TGCGCCAGCAGCTTGGATGCGGCACCGGGAAACACCATATATTTT
CASSLDAAPGNTIYF
>15|once|NA|TRBJ2-7|TRBV5-4
TGTGCCAGCAGCTTGGAGCAGGGGCGATCCTACGAGCAGTACTTC
CASSLEQGRSYEQYF
>15|NA|NA|TRBJ1-5|TRBV19
TGTGCCAGTACCTATCCAGGGGACCTGCGTCAGCCCCAGCATTTT
CASTYPGDLRQPQHF
>15|NA|NA|TRBJ1-4|TRBV11-2
TGTGCCAGCAGCCCGGGACACCTAACTAATGAAAAACTGTTTTTT
CASSPGHLTNEKLFF
>11|NA|NA|TRBJ2-3|TRBV6-1
TGTGCCAGCAGTGAATTTACGCTAGGGTATTTT
CASSEFTLGYF
>13|NA|TRBD1|TRBJ1-2|TRBV12-3/TRBV12-4
TGTGCCAGCAGTCTAACAGGGGGTTGGGGCTACACCTTC
CASSLTGGWGYTF
>12|NA|TRBD1|TRBJ1-2|TRBV7-2
TGTGCCAGCAGCTATGCAGGGGGCGGCTACACCTTC
CASSYAGGGYTF
>14|once|NA|TRBJ2-1|TRBV2
TGTGCCAGCAGGGTGGAGGAGCTCTACAATGAGCAGTTCTTC
CASRVEELYNEQFF
>12|NA|NA|TRBJ2-7|TRBV12-3/TRBV12-4
TGTGCCAGCAGTCTGCAGCGTTACGAGCAGTACTTC
CASSLQRYEQYF
>12|NA|NA|TRBJ2-1|TRBV6-5
TGTGCCAGCAGCTCAGGATACAATGAGCAGTTCTTC
CASSSGYNEQFF
>16|NA|TRBD1|TRBJ1-1|TRBV6-6
TGTGCCAGCAGGGCCCAGACAGGGGGTAGAAACACTGAAGCTTTCTTT
CASRAQTGGRNTEAFF
>15|NA|NA|TRBJ2-7|TRBV2
TGTGCCAGCAGTGCCGGGACACTCCCCGCCTACGAGCAGTACTTC
CASSAGTLPAYEQYF
>17|NA|TRBD2|TRBJ2-2|TRBV19
TGTGCCAGTAGCCCTACTAGCGGGGGATATCACACCGGGGAGCTGTTTTTT
CASSPTSGGYHTGELFF
>14|NA|NA|TRBJ1-2|TRBV18
TGTGCCAGCTCACCGGACAGCTCTAACTATGGCTACACCTTC
CASSPDSSNYGYTF
>17|NA|TRBD1|TRBJ2-2|TRBV29-1
TGCAGCGTTGAAATCTCCGGTGGGACAGGGGGCACCGGGGAGCTGTTTTTT
CSVEISGGTGGTGELFF
>20|once|TRBD2|TRBJ2-1|TRBV18
TGTGCCAGCTCACCAGGGGTACTAGCGGGGGGTCCTAGCTCCTACAATGAGCAGTTCTTC
CASSPGVLAGGPSSYNEQFF
>13|NA|TRBD1|TRBJ2-7|TRBV4-1
TGCGCCAGCAGCCATCGACAGGGTTACGAGCAGTACTTC
CASSHRQGYEQYF
>16|NA|NA|TRBJ1-6|TRBV18
TGTGCCAGCTCCTCAACGGGGGGGGACTATAATTCACCCCTCCACTTT
CASSSTGGDYNSPLHF
>15|NA|TRBD1|TRBJ1-2|TRBV4-1
TGCGCCAGCAGCCGAACAGGGGGCGCGCGAGATGGCTACACCTTC
CASSRTGGARDGYTF
>12|few|NA|TRBJ1-5|TRBV5-4
TGTGCCAGCAGTGTTAGGGGTCAGCCCCAGCATTTT
CASSVRGQPQHF
>15|NA|TRBD2|TRBJ2-3|TRBV28
TGTGCCAGCAGGTCAAAGCGGGGGGGCAAAGATACGCAGTATTTT
CASRSKRGGKDTQYF
>16|NA|NA|TRBJ2-7|TRBV7-2
TGTGCCAGCAGCTTAGTCCCAACCGACGGGACATACGAGCAGTACTTC
CASSLVPTDGTYEQYF
>14|NA|NA|TRBJ1-2|TRBV28
TGTGCCAGCAGAAAGGGGGACCTGGACTATGGCTACACCTTC
CASRKGDLDYGYTF